The next 16 T cell receptor beta chains were all read from a single sample in a study of T cell repertoires in ileal Crohn's disease. Using immunoSEQ multiplex PCR, the repertoire was profiled, and TCRdb retains in-frame clones only, with some absent. The repertoire consists of some 17,000 clones, with roughly 88% occurring once and the leading ten covering roughly 6%. The material sequenced was ileal tissue. The receptors originated from an adult with Crohn's disease.

CDR3 residues: CASSLAGQSYEQYF. DNA of the CDR3: TGCGCCAGCAGCTTGGCGGGACAGTCTTACGAGCAGTACTTC. The chain joins TRBV5-1 to TRBJ2-5; the match to TRBD1 covers 7 bases. The J call is doubtful: the DNA matches TRBJ2-7 better. Germline CDR1 reads SGHRS; CDR2 reads YFSETQ. There are 14 residues in the CDR3.

The V and J genes are TRBV20-1 and TRBJ2-7; no definite D call. Between the trimmed V and J ends, which lost 2 bases and 3 bases, there was a span of 5 bases. In germline, CDR1 is DFQATT, CDR2 SNEGSKA (reference sequence). CDR3 length: 11 residues. The CDR3 DNA sequence: TGCAGTGCTAGACTTGTCTACGAGCAGTACTTC. Its protein product is CSARLVYEQYF.

The CDR3 bases are TGTGCCAGCAGGGCGGGACAGGGGGCCGGGCAGCCCCAGCATTTT. Translating gives CASRAGQGAGQPQHF. The chain links TRBV28 to TRBJ1-5; 12 bases fit TRBD1. The trim removed 6 bases at V and 7 bases at J, leaving 7 bases unmatched. The CDR3 has 15 amino acids. In germline, CDR1 is MDHEN, CDR2 SYDVKM.

The CDR3 loop is CASSHTSGRAGGYEQYF. The CDR3 nucleotides read TGCGCCAGCAGCCACACTAGCGGGAGGGCCGGAGGCTACGAGCAGTACTTC. The gene calls are TRBV4-1 and TRBJ2-7; 13 bases align to TRBD2. The CDR3 totals 17 residues. The V gene's germline CDR1 is MGHRA and CDR2 YSYEKL. With 3 bases clipped from V and 3 bases from J, the junction kept 8 bases outside the gene matches.

This rearrangement joins TRBV19 to TRBJ2-3, with D perhaps matching TRBD2 (6 bases). Trimming took 1 base from V and 6 from J, leaving 14 bases between them. Germline V gene data show CDR1 as LNHDA and CDR2 as SQIVND (reference sequence). The CDR3 sequence is 15 residues long. The CDR3: CASSIGSGVPDTQYF. The CDR3 DNA follows: TGTGCCAGTAGTATAGGATCGGGAGTTCCGGATACGCAGTATTTT. Complete variable domain (other parts from reference TRBV19 and TRBJ2-3): DGGITQSPKYLFRKEGQNVTLSCEQNLNHDAMYWYRQDPGQGLRLIYYSQIVNDFQKGDIAEGYSVSREKKESFPLTVTSAQKNPTAFYLCASSIGSGVPDTQYFGPGTRLTVL.

The sample holds a few counts of this clone. The chain carries TRBV2 and TRBJ1-6, with D hard to call. There are 15 residues in the CDR3. The V gene's germline CDR1 is SNHLY and CDR2 FYNNEI. The V end was cut by 3 bases, the J end by 8 bases, with 14 bases between. The CDR3 reads CASSDERLGDSPLHF. In nucleotides, the CDR3 is TGTGCCAGCAGTGATGAGAGGTTGGGTGATTCACCCCTCCACTTT.

This chain joins TRBV7-8 and TRBJ2-7; possible D gene TRBD2, 7 bases. Trimming took off 0 bases at V and 2 bases at J, with 14 bases between the two ends. The CDR3 has 16 amino acids. Germline-derived CDR1 and CDR2 are SGHVS and FQNEAQ. CDR3 DNA: TGTGCCAGCAGCTTAGCGGGGGGGGCAGAAACCTACGAGCAGTACTTC. It is translated as CASSLAGGAETYEQYF.

This clone has a single count. The V call is TRBV18, the J call TRBJ2-1; 8 nucleotides match TRBD1. The CDR3 sequence is 17 residues long. Germline loops: CDR1 KGHSH, CDR2 LQKENI. Trimming removed 2 bases from V and 1 base from J; junction bases left unmatched: 7. The CDR3 region is CASSPNYQGASYNEQFF. CDR3 coding DNA: TGTGCCAGCTCACCAAACTACCAGGGGGCTTCCTACAATGAGCAGTTCTTC. Full variable domain (missing parts from reference TRBV18 and TRBJ2-1): NAGVMQNPRHLVRRRGQEARLRCSPMKGHSHVYWYRQLPEEGLKFMVYLQKENIIDESGMPKERFSAEFPKEGPSILRIQQVVRGDSAAYFCASSPNYQGASYNEQFFGPGTRLTVL.

The chain recombines TRBV5-1 with TRBJ2-2, with 11 bases lining up with TRBD1. This CDR3 spans 16 amino acids. V lost 5 bases, J lost 2 bases, and 5 bases stayed unmatched. Germline V gives CDR1 SGHRS, CDR2 YFSETQ. The CDR3: CASSKWTGGNTGELFF. The DNA of the CDR3 is TGCGCCAGCAGTAAGTGGACAGGGGGCAACACCGGGGAGCTGTTTTTT.

The chain has TRBV7-9 and TRBJ2-2, with D perhaps matching TRBD1 (6 bases). The CDR3 is made up of 13 amino acids. CDR1 and CDR2 (germline): SEHNR, FQNEAQ (reference sequence). V was pared by 5 bases and J by 6 bases, with 10 bases between. This chain's CDR3 is CASSLQGSGELFF. The CDR3 DNA is TGTGCCAGCAGCCTACAGGGTTCCGGGGAGCTGTTTTTT. Together with reference TRBV7-9 and TRBJ2-2, the CDR3 gives the full variable domain: DTGVSQNPRHKITKRGQNVTFRCDPISEHNRLYWYRQTLGQGPEFLTYFQNEAQLEKSRLLSDRFSAERPKGSFSTLEIQRTEQGDSAMYLCASSLQGSGELFFGEGSRLTVL.

The rearrangement uses TRBV9 and TRBJ1-2; no firm D call. Between the trimmed V and J ends, which lost 2 bases and 4 bases, there was a span of 9 bases. Germline-derived CDR1 and CDR2 are SGDLS and YYNGEE. The CDR3 is 13 amino acids. Here the CDR3 DNA reads TGTGCCAGCAGCGTCAGGCCCCTCTATGGCTACACCTTC. It specifies CASSVRPLYGYTF. The complete variable domain, with remaining parts taken from reference TRBV9 and TRBJ1-2, reads DSGVTQTPKHLITATGQRVTLRCSPRSGDLSVYWYQQSLDQGLQFLIQYYNGEERAKGNILERFSAQQFPDLHSELNLSSLELGDSALYFCASSVRPLYGYTFGSGTRLTVV.

The chain uses TRBV5-1 and TRBJ1-1; D might be TRBD1 (5 bases). Looked up from germline, CDR1 is SGHRS and CDR2 is YFSETQ. The CDR3 spans 17 residues. Trimming left V 4 bases short and J 4 bases short, with 23 bases between. CDR3 region: CASSSGGIAGSGTEAFF. The CDR3 DNA sequence: TGCGCCAGCAGCAGTGGGGGGATTGCAGGGAGCGGCACTGAAGCTTTCTTT.

V and J are TRBV2 and TRBJ2-2; D is ambiguous. The CDR3 length is 11 residues. V shed 6 bases and J shed 6 bases, with 5 bases lying between them. Germline CDR1 reads SNHLY; CDR2 reads FYNNEI. The CDR3 region is CASRRAGELFF. As DNA, the CDR3 is TGTGCCAGCAGGCGAGCCGGGGAGCTGTTTTTT. Full variable domain (outside the CDR3, taken from reference TRBV2 and TRBJ2-2): EPEVTQTPSHQVTQMGQEVILRCVPISNHLYFYWYRQILGQKVEFLVSFYNNEISEKSEIFDDQFSVERPDGSNFTLKIRSTKLEDSAMYFCASRRAGELFFGEGSRLTVL.

This sequence joins TRBV5-4 and TRBJ2-2, with D unresolved. The V gene lost 1 base and the J gene lost 1 base, with 2 bases spanning the gap. The germline V gene encodes CDR1 SGHNT and CDR2 YYREEE (reference sequence). The CDR3 length is 13 residues. CDR3 bases: TGTGCCAGCAGCTTGCAGAACACCGGGGAGCTGTTTTTT. It translates to CASSLQNTGELFF.

This rearrangement joins TRBV7-8 to TRBJ2-6; D possibly corresponds to TRBD2 (5 bases). Trimming took off 2 bases at V and 0 bases at J, with 14 bases between the two ends. The CDR3 extends over 18 amino acids. The germline V gene has CDR1 SGHVS and CDR2 FQNEAQ. The CDR3 bases are TGTGCCAGCAGCTTATTGGGCCGACGGGACTCTGGGGCCAACGTCCTGACTTTC. Amino acids: CASSLLGRRDSGANVLTF.

The chain recombines TRBV27 with TRBJ1-1, with TRBD1 identical over 7 bases. Germline CDR1 MNHEY, CDR2 SMNVEV (reference sequence). There are 12 residues in the CDR3. V shed 8 bases and J 7 bases; nucleotides not matched to a gene: 7. CDR3 bases: TGTGCCAGCTCAGGAGGGGGCGATGAAGCTTTCTTT. Encoded protein: CASSGGGDEAFF.